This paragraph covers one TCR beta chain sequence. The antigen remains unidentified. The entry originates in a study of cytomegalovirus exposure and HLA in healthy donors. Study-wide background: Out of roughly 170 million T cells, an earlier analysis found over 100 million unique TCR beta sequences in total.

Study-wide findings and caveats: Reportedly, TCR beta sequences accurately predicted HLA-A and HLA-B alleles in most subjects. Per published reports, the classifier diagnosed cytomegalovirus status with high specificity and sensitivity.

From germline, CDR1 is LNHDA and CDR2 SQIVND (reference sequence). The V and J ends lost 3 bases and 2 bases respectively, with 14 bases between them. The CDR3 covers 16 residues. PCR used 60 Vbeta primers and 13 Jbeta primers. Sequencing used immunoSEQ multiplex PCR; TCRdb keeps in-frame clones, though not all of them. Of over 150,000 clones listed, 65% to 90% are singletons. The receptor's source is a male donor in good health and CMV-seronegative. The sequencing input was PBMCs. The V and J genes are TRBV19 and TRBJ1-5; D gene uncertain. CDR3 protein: CASSMGRPLGNQPQHF. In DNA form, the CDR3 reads TGTGCCAGTAGTATGGGCAGGCCTTTAGGCAATCAGCCCCAGCATTTT. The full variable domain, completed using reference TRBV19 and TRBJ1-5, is DGGITQSPKYLFRKEGQNVTLSCEQNLNHDAMYWYRQDPGQGLRLIYYSQIVNDFQKGDIAEGYSVSREKKESFPLTVTSAQKNPTAFYLCASSMGRPLGNQPQHFGDGTRLSIL.